This TCR beta chain was found in a study of monozygotic twins with inflammatory bowel disease (dated by TCRdb to about 2019). Regarding the complete study: The complete study included about 30 monozygotic twin pairs: 19 IBD-discordant Danish pairs and nine German pairs, of which four were IBD-concordant and five were IBD-discordant. Disease-associated traits were sought mainly through comparisons between IBD patients and their genetically identical healthy co-twins within discordant pairs. Each individual had, on average, about 151 000 unique TCRalpha sequences and 181 000 unique TCRbeta sequences available for analysis. Beyond this particular receptor, the publication reports: Differing immunosuppressive treatments among patients may have added background noise and inter-individual variability to the repertoires. Measured by the inverse Simpson index, TCRbeta repertoire diversity was lower in IBD patients than in their healthy co-twins. Different T cell subtypes could not be distinguished in the analysis. Compared with healthy twins, IBD patients had fewer clonotypes in common with other individuals, a difference most pronounced in patients showing signs of disease activity. The results gave no support for a single strong signal or clonotype linked to IBD. No difference in repertoire similarity was observed between concordant and discordant twins, possibly owing to limited statistical power.

Library preparation used 5' RACE. Each TCR library was prepared from about 3.5 ug of total RNA. For each sample, cDNA synthesis with SMARTScribe reverse transcriptase was split into eight separate reactions. During cDNA synthesis, template switching was used to introduce unique molecular identifiers that contained a 6-nucleotide sample barcode. Amplification of TCRalpha and TCRbeta cDNA involved two nested PCRs of 16 and 9 cycles, and each PCR was followed by bead purification. Before amplification, the cDNA was treated with uracil DNA-glycosylase and purified using the QIAquick PCR purification kit. The second PCR added Illumina TruSeq-compatible adapters along with sample-specific barcodes. TapeStation and Qubit were used to check library quality and concentration, and 5 ng of each library went into the pool. Sequencing of pooled libraries was carried out on an Illumina HiSeq2500 single-index Rapid Run using 2 x 100 bp reads and custom sequencing primers. Processing in the source paper ran as follows. MiGEC version 1.2.6 was used for UMI-based consensus assembly, which corrected PCR and sequencing errors. MiXCR version 2.1.1 was used for V(D)J alignment, clonotype assembly and CDR3 extraction. Normalisation of gene usage, clonotype sharing and MAIT/NKT TCR abundance was achieved by analysing the top 1000, 10 000 and 20 000 clonotypes per sample. After downsampling to 27 000 UMIs, diversity was calculated as the inverse Simpson index using the vegan R package. Paired Mann-Whitney U tests were applied to discordant twin pairs, and Benjamini-Hochberg correction was used for multiple testing. TCRdb reprocessed the reads, so every CDR3 protein sequence counts as one entry and DNA is not shown. TCRdb, rather than the study authors, made the V and J calls. This sample's clone table shows about 300,000 distinct CDR3 sequences. The ten biggest clones cover roughly 5.8% of the sample.

The CDR3 has 15 amino acids, counting the end cysteine and phenylalanine. The DNA is not on file. According to the germline V gene, CDR1 reads SGDLS and CDR2 reads YYNGEE. Worth noting for this clonotype: The antigen this receptor binds is unknown.

From each donor, an approximately 2.5 ml peripheral blood sample was collected into PAXgene tubes and stored at -80 degrees C. Without T cell sorting, total RNA was isolated from whole blood using the PAXgene blood miRNA kit on an automated QIAcube. Peripheral blood from monozygotic twin pairs who were concordant or discordant for inflammatory bowel disease underwent deep TCRalpha and TCRbeta repertoire profiling using unique molecular barcoding. Smoking habits were recorded for all twin pairs, and each individual was classified as a current, former or never smoker. Sequencing was performed on blood. The receptor's source is a human donor with ulcerative colitis or Crohn's disease, or a healthy co-twin of an affected twin (not recorded which). The sequence joins TRBV9 to TRBJ2-6; TCRdb's D gene call, TRBD1, goes unchecked for lack of DNA. The CDR3 protein: CASSRDSSGANVLTF. Outside the CDR3, residues come from the reference TRBV9 and TRBJ2-6 proteins, so the full variable domain is: DSGVTQTPKHLITATGQRVTLRCSPRSGDLSVYWYQQSLDQGLQFLIQYYNGEERAKGNILERFSAQQFPDLHSELNLSSLELGDSALYFCASSRDSSGANVLTFGAGSRLTVL.